The 10 T cell receptor beta chains presented below share a single source sample, sequenced in a study of kidney transplant recipient with SARS-CoV-2 infection (dated by TCRdb to the early 2020s). The run used an Illumina MiSeq. In-frame beta chains were kept once TCRdb had trimmed the public reads at Q25 with fastp and called clones with MiXCR. Rows matching on CDR3 protein sequence are summarized as one entry with the most common DNA and genes. For this sample the table gives roughly 250,000 distinct CDR3 sequences, of which under 30% were detected only once. The ten biggest clones cover more than 6.5% of the sample. This specimen's time point label, interpreted: pre-pandemic baseline sample and day 111 after first positive SARS-CoV-2 test. This specimen was a blood sample, taken at baseline and on approximately day 120 from a kidney transplant recipient. Receptors were obtained from a young adult male patient who had COVID-19 and was a kidney transplant recipient. Following transplantation, part of the T cell population may be supplied by the graft donor rather than the patient.

This clonotype was detected many times. The chain has TRBV6-6 and TRBJ1-3, with 10 bases aligning to TRBD1. The CDR3 contains 14 residues. V lost 10 bases and J lost 1; bases outside the gene matches: 4. Germline V gene sequence: CDR1 MNHNY, CDR2 SVGAGI (reference sequence). The CDR3 is CATRTGGSGNTIYF. CDR3 DNA sequence: TGTGCCACCCGGACAGGGGGATCTGGAAACACCATATATTTT.

At least ten counts were recorded for this clonotype. The chain has TRBV9 and TRBJ2-7; the D gene could be TRBD1 or TRBD2 (5 bases each). This CDR3 comprises 16 residues. CDR1 and CDR2 (germline): SGDLS, YYNGEE. V lost 6 bases, J lost 4 bases, and 23 bases lay in between. CDR3 loop: CASTSGDGADPYEQYF. In nucleotides, the CDR3 is TGTGCCAGCACCTCCGGGGATGGGGCAGACCCTTACGAGCAGTACTTC.

This clonotype was recorded many times. This chain joins TRBV18 and TRBJ2-1; TRBD2 agrees at 12 bases. Trimming removed 5 bases from V and 4 bases from J; junction bases left unmatched: 3. Germline V gene data show CDR1 as KGHSH and CDR2 as LQKENI. The CDR3 contains 15 residues. CDR3 nucleotides: TGTGCCAGCTCAGTGGGACTAGCGGGTTACAATGAGCAGTTCTTC. This translates into CASSVGLAGYNEQFF.

With regard to this clonotype: A much larger clone differs from this one at a single base, so this may be a read error. As the CDR3 is not closed by the conserved phenylalanine or tryptophan, this likely results from a read error. The chain recombines TRBV7-2 with TRBJ2-3; 8 positions match TRBD2. CDR3 length: 14 amino acids. Trimming at V came to 5 bases and at J to 6 bases, leaving 7 bases not matched to a gene. Germline V gene sequence: CDR1 SGHTA, CDR2 FQGNSA. The CDR3 here is CASSIGTSADTQYI. The CDR3 DNA reads as TGTGCCAGCAGCATCGGGACTAGTGCCGATACGCAGTATATT.

This clonotype was seen ten or more times. The J gene is TRBJ2-2, the V gene TRBV12-3 or TRBV12-4; perhaps TRBD2 as D (5 bases). V lost 6 bases and J 6 bases, leaving 11 bases between the germline ends. The CDR3 consists of 13 residues. CDR3 in amino acids: CASRTTSAGELFF. CDR3 coding DNA: TGTGCCAGCAGGACAACTAGTGCCGGGGAGCTGTTTTTT.

This clonotype was seen repeatedly, ten times or more. The V gene is TRBV16, the J gene TRBJ1-2, with D unclear. V dropped 5 bases and J dropped 4 bases, with 23 bases sitting between them. The CDR3 is made up of 17 amino acids. Germline CDR1 KGHSY, CDR2 FQNENV. The CDR3, as DNA: TGTGCCAGCAGCTATATCTGGGTCGTTAGAAAGACCTATGGCTACACCTTC. Encoded protein: CASSYIWVVRKTYGYTF.

This clonotype was seen only once. A clone one base away is much larger, so this may be a read error. The CDR3 end shows no conserved phenylalanine or tryptophan, and so a read error is likely. The V call is TRBV7-6, the J call TRBJ1-2, with D uncertain. Trimming stripped 5 bases from V and 4 bases from J, with 23 bases between. In germline, CDR1 is SGHVS, CDR2 FNYEAQ. This CDR3 comprises 17 residues. The CDR3 is CASSGPAESRKTYGYTL. CDR3 in DNA: TGTGCCAGCAGCGGCCCGGCTGAATCTCGAAAGACCTATGGCTACACCCTC.

Comments on this clonotype: This may arise from a read error, as a much more abundant clone is one base away. No conserved phenylalanine or tryptophan is present at the end of the CDR3, so a read error is the likely explanation. The gene calls are TRBV11-2 and TRBJ2-7, with D unclear. The CDR3 spans 14 residues. V was pared by 7 bases and J by 2 bases, with 15 bases between. The germline gives CDR1 SGHAT, CDR2 FQNNGV. In nucleotides, the CDR3 is TGTGCCAGCACCCCCTCCAATCCGGCCTACGAGCAGTACCTC. It translates to CASTPSNPAYEQYL.

This clonotype was counted many times. V gene TRBV7-9 combines with J gene TRBJ1-1; maybe TRBD1 (5 bases). This CDR3 has 14 amino acids. The germline V and J ends were trimmed by 5 bases and 4 bases, with 14 bases remaining between them. The germline CDR1 and CDR2 sequences are SEHNR and FQNEAQ (reference sequence). The CDR3 nucleotides are TGTGCCAGCAGCAAACCAGGGTTGGGCACTGAAGCTTTCTTT. As protein: CASSKPGLGTEAFF.

A word on this clonotype: A read error may produce the germline difference seen at one junction end. This chain links TRBV5-1 with TRBJ1-2; no clear D. The CDR3 extends over 16 amino acids. The germline V gene has CDR1 SGHRS and CDR2 YFSETQ. In DNA, the CDR3 is TGCGCCAGCTGCTTCGAATCGGTTCGAAAGACCTATGGCTACGCCTTC. This gives the protein CASCFESVRKTYGYAF. The variable domain in full, completed from reference TRBV5-1 and TRBJ1-2, reads KAGVTQTPRYLIKTRGQQVTLSCSPISGHRSVSWYQQTPGQGLQFLFEYFSETQRNKGNFPGRFSGRQFSNSRSEMNVSTLELGDSALYLCASCFESVRKTYGYAFGSGTRLTVV.